The clone carrying this TCR beta chain has a handful of counts. The target antigen is unknown. These data are taken from a study of T cells after yellow fever vaccination. General study results and limits: Overall, a small share of clonotypes was seen in both CD4 and CD8 compartments.

After removal of 4 bases from V and 0 bases from J, the junction contained 6 bases not matched to a gene. CDR3 length: 17 residues. From germline, CDR1 is SGHRS and CDR2 YFSETQ. TCRdb fed the 5' RACE reads into MiXCR, producing one record per CDR3 protein. This table has 450,000 to 650,000 distinct CDR3 sequences, less than 15% appearing once. V is TRBV5-1 and J is TRBJ2-3, with TRBD2 matching over 12 bases. This TCR was sampled from a man in his thirties or forties who received the YFV17D yellow fever vaccine. This sample comprised PBMCs, obtained on the day of the yellow fever booster vaccination. In DNA, the CDR3 is TGCGCCAGCAGCCCGGGGACTAGCGGGCCGAGCACAGATACGCAGTATTTT. Amino acids: CASSPGTSGPSTDTQYF. Combining the CDR3 with reference TRBV5-1 and TRBJ2-3 gives the whole variable domain KAGVTQTPRYLIKTRGQQVTLSCSPISGHRSVSWYQQTPGQGLQFLFEYFSETQRNKGNFPGRFSGRQFSNSRSEMNVSTLELGDSALYLCASSPGTSGPSTDTQYFGPGTRLTVL.